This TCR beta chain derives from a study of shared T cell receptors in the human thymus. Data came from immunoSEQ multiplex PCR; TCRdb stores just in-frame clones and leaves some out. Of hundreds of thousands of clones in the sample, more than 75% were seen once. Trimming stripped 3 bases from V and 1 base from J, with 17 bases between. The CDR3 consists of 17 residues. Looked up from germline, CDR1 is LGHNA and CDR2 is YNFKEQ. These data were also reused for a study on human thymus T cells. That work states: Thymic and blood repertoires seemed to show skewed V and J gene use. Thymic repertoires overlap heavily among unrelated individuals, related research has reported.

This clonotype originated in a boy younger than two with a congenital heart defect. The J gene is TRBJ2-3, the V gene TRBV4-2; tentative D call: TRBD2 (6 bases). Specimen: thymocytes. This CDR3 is CASSQWAGTRRTDTQYF. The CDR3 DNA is TGTGCCAGCAGCCAGTGGGCCGGGACTCGTCGCACAGATACGCAGTATTTT.